This entry lists 23 T cell receptor beta chains sequenced from one sample in a study of graft-versus-host responses after intestinal transplantation. The assay was immunoSEQ multiplex PCR, and TCRdb's table has in-frame clones only and misses some. The sample has about 35,000 clones, about 93% seen once; the top ten hold around a fifth. What these receptors recognize is not known. The sequences come from unstimulated CD8+ T cells sorted from spleen or lymph node cells, collected before transplant. These receptors all stem from a human donor who was the organ donor for an intestinal transplant.

This chain connects TRBV19 to TRBJ2-1, with D unclear. This CDR3 has 12 amino acids. Germline V lookup: CDR1 LNHDA, CDR2 SQIVND (reference sequence). The V end was cut by 6 bases, the J end by 10 bases, with 13 bases between. The CDR3 DNA follows: TGTGCCAGTAGCCCCGGGTTCGAGGAGCAGTTCTTC. It translates to CASSPGFEEQFF.

The chain employs TRBV19 and TRBJ1-1, with D tentatively TRBD1 (6 bases). Between the trimmed V and J ends, which lost 6 bases and 3 bases, there was a span of 20 bases. The germline V gene has CDR1 LNHDA and CDR2 SQIVND (reference sequence). The CDR3 totals 16 residues. The CDR3 region is CASSPRDNLWYTEAFF. The CDR3 nucleotides read TGTGCCAGTAGCCCCCGGGACAACCTTTGGTACACTGAAGCTTTCTTT.

The rearrangement joins TRBV10-2 to TRBJ2-1; D gene uncertain. V dropped 0 bases and J dropped 8 bases, with 8 bases sitting between them. Germline values: CDR1 WSHSY, CDR2 SAAADI. This CDR3 is built from 13 residues. The CDR3 region is CASSESSVHEQFF. CDR3 coding DNA: TGCGCCAGCAGTGAGTCGAGTGTCCATGAGCAGTTCTTC.

The chain combines TRBV11-2 with TRBJ2-7; 8 bases are shared with TRBD2. V was clipped by 3 bases and J by 3 bases; unmatched bases: 10. This CDR3 has 16 residues. CDR1 is SGHAT, CDR2 FQNNGV, per germline. CDR3 sequence reads: CASSLQKAGGLYEQYF. The CDR3, as DNA: TGTGCCAGCAGCTTGCAGAAGGCGGGAGGCCTCTACGAGCAGTACTTC.

The chain has TRBV19 and TRBJ2-1; 8 nucleotides line up with TRBD1. The germline CDR1 and CDR2 sequences are LNHDA and SQIVND (reference sequence). V lost 7 bases, J lost 3 bases, and 11 bases stayed unmatched. This CDR3 comprises 16 residues. For the CDR3, the DNA is TGTGCCAGTACACCCTCCTCAGGGGGCTTCTACAATGAGCAGTTCTTC. It translates to CASTPSSGGFYNEQFF.

The genes are TRBV4-1 and TRBJ2-3; possible D gene TRBD2, 5 bases. CDR1 is MGHRA and CDR2 is YSYEKL in the germline V gene. Trimming removed 3 bases from V and 0 bases from J, with 19 bases in between. The CDR3 runs to 18 residues. CDR3 sequence reads: CASSHRSSVTPSTDTQYF. The CDR3 coding sequence is TGCGCCAGCAGCCACCGCAGTAGCGTTACACCTAGCACAGATACGCAGTATTTT.

Judged by abundance, this clone is medium-sized (0.01 to 0.1%). The chain uses TRBV4-1 and TRBJ2-7; TRBD1 matches 8 bases. CDR1 and CDR2 (germline): MGHRA, YSYEKL. This CDR3 is 18 amino acids long. V gave up 0 bases and J gave up 3 bases; unmatched junction bases: 13. In nucleotides, the CDR3 is TGCGCCAGCAGCCAAGATCTATCCCTTGGACAGGGTATCTACGAGCAGTACTTC. It yields the protein CASSQDLSLGQGIYEQYF.

V gene TRBV9 combines with J gene TRBJ2-1; the D call may be TRBD1 or TRBD2 (5 bases each). From germline, CDR1 is SGDLS and CDR2 YYNGEE. V was trimmed by 0 bases and J by 3 bases, leaving 10 bases between them. The CDR3 is 15 amino acids. This chain's CDR3 is CASSVEGTGYNEQFF. CDR3 DNA: TGTGCCAGCAGCGTAGAGGGGACGGGCTACAATGAGCAGTTCTTC.

This chain links TRBV11-1 with TRBJ2-1, with 13 bases lining up with TRBD2. After removal of 6 bases from V and 8 bases from J, the junction contained 13 bases not matched to a gene. The CDR3 sequence is 17 residues long. The V gene's germline CDR1 is SGHAT and CDR2 FQDESV (reference sequence). CDR3 protein: CASSPGGLAGEYDEQFF. The CDR3 nucleotides read TGTGCCAGCAGTCCAGGAGGACTAGCGGGAGAATATGATGAGCAGTTCTTC.

This sequence joins TRBV7-9 and TRBJ1-5; 7 positions agree with TRBD1. CDR3 length: 15 amino acids. V shed 2 bases and J 3 bases; nucleotides not matched to a gene: 4. Germline V lookup: CDR1 SEHNR, CDR2 FQNEAQ (reference sequence). The CDR3 here is CASSLSGQANQPQHF. The CDR3 DNA sequence: TGTGCCAGCAGCTTAAGCGGACAGGCCAATCAGCCCCAGCATTTT. Full variable domain (missing parts from reference TRBV7-9 and TRBJ1-5): DTGVSQNPRHKITKRGQNVTFRCDPISEHNRLYWYRQTLGQGPEFLTYFQNEAQLEKSRLLSDRFSAERPKGSFSTLEIQRTEQGDSAMYLCASSLSGQANQPQHFGDGTRLSIL.

This chain joins TRBV28 and TRBJ2-3, with 9 bases lining up with TRBD2. Losses at the gene ends were 6 bases for V and 3 bases for J; bases not matched to a gene: 7. This CDR3 has 15 amino acids. The V gene's germline CDR1 is MDHEN and CDR2 SYDVKM. The CDR3: CASSGGLARTDTQYF. The CDR3 bases are TGTGCCAGCAGCGGCGGACTAGCGAGGACAGATACGCAGTATTTT.

The V call is TRBV7-8, the J call TRBJ2-1, with 7 nucleotides matching TRBD1. With 0 bases clipped from V and 2 bases from J, the junction kept 4 bases outside the gene matches. Germline CDR1 and CDR2: SGHVS and FQNEAQ. This CDR3 comprises 16 residues. CDR3 nucleotides: TGTGCCAGCAGCTTAGCGGTCAGGGGGACCTACAATGAGCAGTTCTTC. Protein sequence: CASSLAVRGTYNEQFF.

The V call is TRBV9, the J call TRBJ2-1; TRBD2 aligns across 7 bases. The CDR3 sequence is 20 residues long. J lost 1 base, V lost 0 bases, and 16 bases had no gene match. Germline values: CDR1 SGDLS, CDR2 YYNGEE. The CDR3, as DNA: TGTGCCAGCAGCGTAGAACCGAGTGGCGGGAGCCCAATATCCTACAATGAGCAGTTCTTC. Its protein is CASSVEPSGGSPISYNEQFF.

The chain recombines TRBV7-9 with TRBJ2-7; 10 nucleotides line up with TRBD1. The CDR3 loop spans 14 amino acids. The V gene end was trimmed by 5 bases and the J gene end by 4 bases; junction bases not matched to a gene: 5. Germline CDR1 SEHNR, CDR2 FQNEAQ (reference sequence). CDR3 DNA: TGTGCCAGCAGCCCCCGGGACAGGGGTTACGAGCAGTACTTC. It encodes CASSPRDRGYEQYF.

J is TRBJ1-6 and V is TRBV28; the D gene is possibly TRBD1 (6 bases). CDR1 and CDR2 from the germline V gene are MDHEN and SYDVKM. The length of the CDR3 is 16 residues. The V gene lost 6 bases and the J gene lost 11 bases, with 23 bases spanning the gap. The CDR3 DNA reads as TGTGCCAGCAGCCCAGTAGGGGGGGTCGGCGTTCCACCCCTCCACTTT. Protein product: CASSPVGGVGVPPLHF.

The V and J genes are TRBV7-9 and TRBJ2-3; 11 bases agree with TRBD2. Trimming removed 4 bases from V and 4 bases from J; junction bases left unmatched: 10. Germline lookup yields CDR1 SEHNR and CDR2 FQNEAQ (reference sequence). The CDR3 has 17 residues. This CDR3 reads CASSSTLAGVSPDTQYF. In DNA, the CDR3 is TGTGCCAGCAGCTCCACACTAGCGGGAGTATCACCAGATACGCAGTATTTT.

The rearrangement joins TRBV28 to TRBJ2-7; D gene ambiguous. Trimming removed 1 base from V and 6 bases from J, with 7 bases in between. The CDR3 runs 12 residues. Germline loops: CDR1 MDHEN, CDR2 SYDVKM. In DNA, the CDR3 is TGTGCCAGCAGTTTATCACTACTCGAGCAGTACTTC. This codes for CASSLSLLEQYF.

This sequence joins TRBV6-1 and TRBJ2-3, with 7 positions matching TRBD1. CDR1 and CDR2 (germline): MNHNS, SASEGT. Losses at the gene ends were 2 bases for V and 3 bases for J; bases not matched to a gene: 8. CDR3 length: 16 residues. The CDR3 region has the DNA TGTGCCAGCAGTGAATTGCAAGCAGGGGGAACAGATACGCAGTATTTT. Translation: CASSELQAGGTDTQYF.

The chain is built from TRBV9 and TRBJ2-3; D gene ambiguous. The CDR3 runs to 14 residues. V lost 7 bases, J lost 1 base, and 13 bases lay in between. Germline loops: CDR1 SGDLS, CDR2 YYNGEE. CDR3 coding DNA: TGTGCCAGCCAAGCCCTAGAGGGCACAGATACGCAGTATTTT. It translates to CASQALEGTDTQYF. The full variable domain, rest sourced from reference TRBV9 and TRBJ2-3, is DSGVTQTPKHLITATGQRVTLRCSPRSGDLSVYWYQQSLDQGLQFLIQYYNGEERAKGNILERFSAQQFPDLHSELNLSSLELGDSALYFCASQALEGTDTQYFGPGTRLTVL.

This clone has only one observation. This chain connects TRBV27 to TRBJ2-7; either TRBD1 or TRBD2 may fit D (6 bases each). Germline values: CDR1 MNHEY, CDR2 SMNVEV (reference sequence). V lost 2 bases, J lost 3 bases, and 14 bases lay in between. The CDR3 totals 15 residues. In DNA form, the CDR3 reads TGTGCCAGCAGTTTAGTGGGGGGCGGCTACTACGAGCAGTACTTC. Its translation is CASSLVGGGYYEQYF.

The rearrangement joins TRBV30 to TRBJ1-2; TRBD1 matches at 9 bases. CDR3 size: 13 residues. The germline V gene has CDR1 GTSNPN and CDR2 SVGIG (reference sequence). The V segment lost 2 bases and the J segment 8 bases; nucleotides outside the gene matches: 6. CDR3 region: CAWSRTGGWGYTF. The CDR3 nucleotides are TGTGCCTGGAGTCGTACAGGGGGCTGGGGCTACACCTTC.

The chain links TRBV27 to TRBJ2-2; 8 nucleotides agree with TRBD2. The V gene end was trimmed by 6 bases and the J gene end by 5 bases; junction bases not matched to a gene: 14. Germline CDR1 reads MNHEY; CDR2 reads SMNVEV (reference sequence). This CDR3 spans 17 amino acids. CDR3 sequence reads: CASSQLAEAGGTGELFF. CDR3 nucleotide sequence: TGTGCCAGCAGCCAACTAGCGGAAGCTGGGGGTACCGGGGAGCTGTTTTTT.

The chain couples TRBV4-3 to TRBJ2-7; the match to TRBD2 covers 11 bases. Germline-derived CDR1 and CDR2 are LGHNA and YSLEER. Trimming took 0 bases from V and 2 from J; bases not matched to a gene: 3. This CDR3 is built from 16 residues. The CDR3 bases are TGCGCCAGCAGCCAAGATCTAGCGGGAGGACCCTACGAGCAGTACTTC. Translating gives CASSQDLAGGPYEQYF.